This TCR beta chain originates from a study of cytomegalovirus exposure and HLA in healthy donors. This CDR3 has 18 amino acids. Germline V gives CDR1 SGHRS, CDR2 YFSETQ. V was clipped by 0 bases and J by 2 bases; unmatched bases: 9. In this sample, this clone turned up a few times. Its antigen is not identified. The study, taken as a whole, reports: Previous analysis showed most TCR beta V segments were productive about 87% or about 30% of the time.

The primer mix had 60 Vbeta and 13 Jbeta primers. The protocol was immunoSEQ multiplex PCR, while the TCRdb copy is restricted to in-frame clones and leaves out a portion. There are roughly 190,000 clones in the sample; roughly 70% occur only once, and 1.5% to 2% lies in the top ten. This receptor was obtained from a woman in her twenties or thirties in good health and CMV-seronegative. The rearrangement uses TRBV5-1 and TRBJ2-3; 10 nucleotides line up with TRBD1. The sequenced material came from PBMCs. The CDR3 coding sequence is TGCGCCAGCAGCTTGGGGGGACAGGGGCCAAGATACACAGATACGCAGTATTTT. Protein: CASSLGGQGPRYTDTQYF.